The rows below give T cell receptor beta chains drawn from one sample of a study of T cell responses to AZD1222 COVID-19 vaccine. The method was immunoSEQ multiplex PCR; TCRdb's version includes in-frame clones alone and lacks a portion of them. The repertoire holds approximately 140,000 clones, with 75% to 95% as singletons. Sequencing used peripheral blood, obtained on day 0 of AZD1222 vaccination. The origin of the receptors is an adult in good health. Both conserved end residues are part of each CDR3. D genes are given only for firm matches. Clone size is not always given. Where it is, it says once, few, many or a class for expanded clones.

>TRBJ2-1|TRBD2|TRBV30|.
CAWSVRLAGYNEQFF
TGTGCCTGGAGTGTGAGGCTAGCGGGTTACAATGAGCAGTTCTTC
>TRBJ2-1|TRBD2|TRBV2|.
CASRARPGLADYNEQFF
TGTGCCAGCAGGGCCCGACCGGGACTAGCGGATTACAATGAGCAGTTCTTC
>TRBJ2-7|TRBD1|TRBV6-5|.
CASSYSETGAYEQYF
TGTGCCAGCAGTTACTCGGAGACAGGGGCCTACGAGCAGTACTTC
>TRBJ1-5|.|TRBV6-5|.
CASSRGEGNQPQHF
TGTGCCAGCAGTAGAGGGGAGGGCAATCAGCCCCAGCATTTT
>TRBJ2-1|.|TRBV6-5|.
CASSYLGGEQFF
TGTGCCAGCAGTTACTTGGGGGGTGAGCAGTTCTTC
>TRBJ2-7|TRBD1|TRBV15|.
CATSVWDRLYEQYF
TGTGCCACCAGCGTCTGGGACAGACTGTACGAGCAGTACTTC
>TRBJ2-7|TRBD1|TRBV12-3/TRBV12-4|.
CASSTGQEYEQYF
TGTGCCAGCAGTACGGGACAGGAGTACGAGCAGTACTTC
>TRBJ2-1|.|TRBV6-1|.
CASSEPGNEQFF
TGTGCCAGCAGTGAGCCGGGGAATGAGCAGTTCTTC
>TRBJ1-2|.|TRBV7-9|.
CASSSPAGEYYGYTF
TGTGCCAGCAGCTCCCCGGCGGGAGAATACTATGGCTACACCTTC
>TRBJ1-1|TRBD1|TRBV5-1|few
CASSRDRRDITEAFF
TGCGCCAGCAGTCGGGACAGACGGGATATCACTGAAGCTTTCTTT
>TRBJ1-2|.|TRBV3-1/TRBV3-2|.
CASSQEDQLGYTF
TGTGCCAGCAGCCAAGAGGACCAGCTGGGCTACACCTTC
>TRBJ2-7|.|TRBV30|.
CAWSEGLAYEQYF
TGTGCCTGGAGCGAGGGACTGGCCTACGAGCAGTACTTC
>TRBJ1-6|.|TRBV7-2|.
CASSFAGSPLHF
TGTGCCAGCAGCTTCGCGGGTTCACCCCTCCACTTT
>TRBJ2-3|TRBD2|TRBV19|.
CASSILTSGSTDTQYF
TGTGCCAGTAGTATTCTAACTAGCGGTAGCACAGATACGCAGTATTTT
>TRBJ1-5|TRBD1|TRBV12-5|.
CASGLDRVVTNQPQHF
TGTGCTAGTGGTTTAGACAGGGTTGTGACCAATCAGCCCCAGCATTTT
>TRBJ2-3|.|TRBV5-1|.
CASSLLVSANVAYGHNTQYF
TGCGCCAGCAGCTTGTTAGTATCGGCTAACGTCGCTTACGGACACAATACGCAGTATTTT
>TRBJ1-5|.|TRBV3-1/TRBV3-2|.
CASSQDAKGDQPQHF
TGTGCCAGCAGCCAAGATGCAAAGGGAGATCAGCCCCAGCATTTT
>TRBJ2-1|TRBD2|TRBV27|.
CASSYQRGGREQFF
TGTGCCAGCAGTTACCAGCGGGGGGGCCGCGAGCAGTTCTTC
>TRBJ1-2|.|TRBV13|.
CASTSLQGQGYGYTF
TGTGCCAGCACCTCTCTACAGGGTCAGGGCTATGGCTACACCTTC
>TRBJ1-4|.|TRBV12-3/TRBV12-4|.
CASNQGSNEKLFF
TGTGCCAGCAATCAAGGATCTAATGAAAAACTGTTTTTT
>TRBJ2-3|.|TRBV6-1|.
CASSESTDTQYF
TGTGCCAGCAGTGAAAGTACAGATACGCAGTATTTT
>TRBJ1-2|.|TRBV5-1|.
CASTPMEGLAYGYTF
TGCGCCAGCACCCCCATGGAGGGGCTGGCCTATGGCTACACCTTC
>TRBJ1-1|.|TRBV3-1/TRBV3-2|.
CASSQDHSAFF
TGTGCCAGCAGCCAAGATCATTCAGCTTTCTTT
>TRBJ1-1|.|TRBV6-5|.
CASSYGLQNTEAFF
TGTGCCAGCAGTTACGGGCTCCAGAACACTGAAGCTTTCTTT
>TRBJ2-2|.|TRBV9|.
CASQVAVNTGELFF
TGTGCCTCCCAGGTAGCAGTCAACACCGGGGAGCTGTTTTTT
>TRBJ1-1|.|TRBV4-3|.
CASSQDPIGNPDKAFF
TGCGCCAGCAGCCAAGACCCAATCGGGAACCCGGACAAAGCTTTCTTT
>TRBJ2-1|.|TRBV2|.
CTLSARSSGYNEQFF
TGTACTCTTTCGGCCCGCTCATCCGGCTACAATGAGCAGTTCTTC
>TRBJ2-7|.|TRBV11-3|.
CASSLEHNYEQYF
TGTGCCAGCAGCTTAGAACACAATTACGAGCAGTACTTC
>TRBJ2-7|.|TRBV18|.
CASSPDIYEQYF
TGTGCCAGCTCACCTGACATCTACGAGCAGTACTTC
>TRBJ2-7|TRBD1|TRBV6-6|.
CASRDGQGGHEQYF
TGTGCCAGCAGGGACGGACAGGGCGGCCACGAGCAGTACTTC
>TRBJ1-3|.|TRBV11-2|.
CASSLSRGISGNTIYF
TGTGCCAGCAGCTTAAGTCGGGGGATCTCTGGAAACACCATATATTTT
>TRBJ1-5|.|TRBV6-5|.
CASSYLGPWGNQPQHF
TGTGCCAGCAGTTACCTGGGGCCATGGGGGAATCAGCCCCAGCATTTT
>TRBJ1-1|TRBD1|TRBV11-1|.
CASSFDREGAEAFF
TGTGCCAGCAGCTTCGACAGGGAAGGGGCTGAAGCTTTCTTT
>TRBJ2-6|.|TRBV2|.
CASSAGAAGANVLTF
TGTGCCAGCAGTGCTGGAGCAGCTGGGGCCAACGTCCTGACTTTC
>TRBJ2-7|TRBD1|TRBV2|.
CASSVRTGVYEQYF
TGTGCCAGCAGTGTTCGGACAGGCGTCTACGAGCAGTACTTC
>TRBJ2-4|TRBD1|TRBV19|.
CATGTGGENIQYF
TGTGCCACCGGGACAGGGGGCGAAAACATTCAGTACTTC
>TRBJ1-3|TRBD1|TRBV7-2|.
CASSQRQGFSGNTIYF
TGTGCCAGCAGTCAGAGACAGGGGTTTTCTGGAAACACCATATATTTT
>TRBJ1-2|.|TRBV19|once
CASWDGAYGYTF
TGTGCCAGTTGGGACGGAGCCTATGGCTACACCTTC
>TRBJ1-1|.|TRBV7-9|.
CASSFFGLNTEAFF
TGTGCCAGCAGCTTCTTTGGACTGAACACTGAAGCTTTCTTT
>TRBJ1-3|.|TRBV2|once
CASSEVDTIYF
TGTGCCAGCAGTGAGGTAGACACCATATATTTT
>TRBJ2-1|.|TRBV15|.
CASQSANEQFF
TGTGCCTCCCAATCAGCGAATGAGCAGTTCTTC
>TRBJ1-5|.|TRBV2|.
CASRGVGENQPQHF
TGTGCCAGCAGGGGTGTAGGGGAAAATCAGCCCCAGCATTTT
>TRBJ1-2|TRBD1|TRBV6-1|.
CASSENRGRYGYTF
TGTGCCAGCAGTGAAAACAGGGGGCGTTATGGCTACACCTTC
>TRBJ2-3|TRBD1|TRBV7-3|once
CASSPTGTVTDTQYF
TGTGCCAGCAGCCCGACCGGGACAGTCACAGATACGCAGTATTTT
>TRBJ2-3|TRBD2|TRBV6-5|few
CASSYVVTSVADTQYF
TGTGCCAGCAGTTACGTCGTGACTAGCGTGGCAGATACGCAGTATTTT
>TRBJ2-2|TRBD1|TRBV5-5|.
CASSSETGANTGELFF
TGTGCCAGCAGCTCCGAGACAGGGGCGAACACCGGGGAGCTGTTTTTT
>TRBJ1-3|TRBD1|TRBV4-3|.
CASSQVVGTGAGNTIYF
TGCGCCAGCAGCCAAGTCGTCGGGACAGGGGCTGGAAACACCATATATTTT
>TRBJ2-7|TRBD2|TRBV12-5|.
CASGLSGLAGGEQYF
TGTGCTAGTGGTTTGAGCGGACTAGCGGGGGGAGAGCAGTACTTC
>TRBJ2-3|.|TRBV10-3|.
CAISPLTTDTQYF
TGTGCCATCAGCCCCCTGACCACAGATACGCAGTATTTT
>TRBJ2-1|.|TRBV14|once
CASSPISFSYNEQFF
TGTGCCAGCAGCCCTATCTCTTTCTCCTACAATGAGCAGTTCTTC